This T cell receptor (beta chain) is drawn from a study of blood T cell repertoires in COVID-19. The CDR3 is 13 residues long. Germline CDR1 LGHDT, CDR2 YNNKEL (reference sequence). V gave up 3 bases and J gave up 4 bases; unmatched junction bases: 3. Clones were read by immunoSEQ multiplex PCR, and TCRdb kept only the in-frame ones, dropping some. The data contain 150,000 to 200,000 clones, roughly 90% of them singletons. This clone was counted a few times. The sample comprised peripheral blood. V usage is TRBV3-1 (or the pseudogene TRBV3-2) and J usage is TRBJ2-7; 7 bases are a match to TRBD2. The source of this sequence is a man younger than 30 with COVID-19, enrolled during active disease. CDR3: CASSQGLKYEQYF. In DNA, the CDR3 is TGTGCCAGCAGCCAGGGACTAAAATACGAGCAGTACTTC.